The present T cell receptor (beta chain) was sequenced within a study of CD8+ T cells in alopecia areata. Study at large: Treatment of the treated patients consisted of oral tofacitinib, 5 to 10 mg twice daily.

Isolated RNA was reverse transcribed into cDNA used as the sequencing template. TCRdb keeps only in-frame clones here, not all; method: immunoSEQ multiplex PCR. The sample lists some 110,000 clones, around three fifths occurring once. Trimming took 2 bases from V and 4 from J, leaving 16 bases between them. Germline CDR1 is PRHDT and CDR2 is FYEKMQ (reference sequence). This CDR3 region has 16 residues. The sample's treatment: oral pan-JAK inhibitor, 5-10 mg twice daily. This material consisted of CD8+ T cells sorted from blood, taken at week 24, from a patient treated with tofacitinib. The chain uses TRBV13 and TRBJ2-3, with unresolved D. The source is a human donor with alopecia areata. The CDR3 protein is CASSLSPPDQADTQYF. The CDR3 DNA follows: TGTGCCAGCAGCTTAAGCCCACCGGACCAGGCAGATACGCAGTATTTT.